This is a list of T cell receptor beta chains from one sample in a study of a mutant IDH1 vaccine in newly diagnosed glioma. The assay was immunoSEQ multiplex PCR, and TCRdb's table has in-frame clones only and misses some. The data hold about 65,000 clones, with about 85% observed a single time. Antigens of these TCRs are unknown. The sequencing here drew on PBMCs, taken from a glioma patient whose treatment included an IDH1 peptide vaccine. All receptors derive from a man under 40 with glioma. Each CDR3 is given with its conserved first and last residue. Size tells how often a clone was seen (once, few, many) or the class of an expanded clone, and some rows leave it out.

j_call | v_call | clone_size | cdr3_length | cdr3_aa
TRBJ1-1 | TRBV7-9 | . | 13 | CASSSTGWTEAFF
TRBJ1-5 | TRBV19 | . | 15 | CASSGGRIGNQPQHF
TRBJ1-1 | TRBV5-1 | . | 14 | CASSTGQYSPEAFF
TRBJ2-1 | TRBV5-6 | once | 16 | CASSSTDRGRRDEQFF
TRBJ2-5 | TRBV5-4 | . | 17 | CASSLLPGLGIQETQYF
TRBJ2-7 | TRBV19 | few | 16 | CASSIDGRHPSYEQYF
TRBJ2-5 | TRBV11-2 | . | 15 | CASSGRRPPRETQYF
TRBJ1-2 | TRBV5-6 | . | 12 | CASSLMGFGYTF
TRBJ1-2 | TRBV14 | . | 18 | CASSSGAGSLPINYGYTF
TRBJ2-3 | TRBV6-4 | . | 14 | CASKRTGGTDTQYF
TRBJ1-1 | TRBV29-1 | few | 12 | CSVIGRDTEAFF
TRBJ1-2 | TRBV6-4 | . | 17 | CASSDPRYRGLRYGYTF
TRBJ2-2 | TRBV6-4 | . | 15 | CASSATGGDTGELFF
TRBJ2-5 | TRBV5-1 | few | 15 | CASSLGDRGVETQYF
TRBJ1-2 | TRBV4-1 | . | 17 | CASSQDAGAQGSQGYTF
TRBJ2-2 | TRBV19 | . | 14 | CATHGTGATGELFF
TRBJ1-5 | TRBV28 | . | 12 | CASSLEGGAQHF
TRBJ1-2 | TRBV10-3 | . | 13 | CAISTGQQRGYTF
TRBJ2-7 | TRBV7-8 | . | 13 | CASSSGTGHEQYF
TRBJ1-6 | TRBV7-9 | few | 14 | CASSLGSEYSPLHF
TRBJ1-4 | TRBV5-1 | medium-sized | 13 | CASRTGANEKLFF
TRBJ2-2 | TRBV18 | . | 16 | CASSQGQGIFTGELFF
TRBJ1-5 | TRBV5-1 | . | 14 | CASSLGEQGQPQHF
TRBJ1-2 | TRBV29-1 | . | 13 | CSVSRDRAYGYTF
TRBJ1-4 | TRBV28 | . | 17 | CASSLFRTGRTNEKLFF
TRBJ2-1 | TRBV27 | . | 12 | CASMNRINEQFF
TRBJ1-5 | TRBV5-6 | . | 19 | CASSLAGGQGARHHQPQHF
TRBJ2-3 | TRBV5-4 | . | 17 | CASSLGRLVGFTDTQYF
TRBJ1-5 | TRBV7-8 | . | 22 | CASSAGVVTSLSVDYSNQPQHF
TRBJ1-5 | TRBV11-2 | . | 15 | CASSWTGSKGQPQHF
TRBJ1-3 | TRBV2 | . | 15 | CASTLKTLDGNTIYF
TRBJ2-7 | TRBV27 | . | 13 | CASRKVSGGEQYF
TRBJ1-2 | TRBV18 | . | 17 | CASSPPRNHHPFSLYTF
TRBJ2-6 | TRBV15 | . | 16 | CATSRDRGAGANVLTF
TRBJ2-7 | TRBV6-1 | . | 15 | CASSEARLAGFEQYF
TRBJ1-5 | TRBV4-2 | . | 16 | CASSQVPRVSNQPQHF
TRBJ2-2 | TRBV21-1 | . | 18 | CASSKGGPGQGGTGELFF